Given below is one T cell receptor (beta chain) in context. These data belong to a study of blood T cell repertoires in COVID-19. The protocol was immunoSEQ multiplex PCR, while the TCRdb copy is restricted to in-frame clones and leaves out a portion. The repertoire holds about 500,000 clones, about nine tenths seen once, with around 0.64% in the top ten. Sequenced sample: PBMCs or T cells enriched from blood (not recorded which). The TCR comes from a woman younger than 30 who had recovered from COVID-19.

The CDR3 loop is CASHRDTNEKLFF. Written as DNA, the CDR3 is TGTGCCAGCCACAGGGACACTAATGAAAAACTGTTTTTT. This chain links TRBV12-3 or TRBV12-4 with TRBJ1-4; D perhaps matches TRBD1 (6 bases). CDR3 size: 13 residues. With 8 bases removed from V and 2 bases from J, the gap between germline ends came to 9 bases.